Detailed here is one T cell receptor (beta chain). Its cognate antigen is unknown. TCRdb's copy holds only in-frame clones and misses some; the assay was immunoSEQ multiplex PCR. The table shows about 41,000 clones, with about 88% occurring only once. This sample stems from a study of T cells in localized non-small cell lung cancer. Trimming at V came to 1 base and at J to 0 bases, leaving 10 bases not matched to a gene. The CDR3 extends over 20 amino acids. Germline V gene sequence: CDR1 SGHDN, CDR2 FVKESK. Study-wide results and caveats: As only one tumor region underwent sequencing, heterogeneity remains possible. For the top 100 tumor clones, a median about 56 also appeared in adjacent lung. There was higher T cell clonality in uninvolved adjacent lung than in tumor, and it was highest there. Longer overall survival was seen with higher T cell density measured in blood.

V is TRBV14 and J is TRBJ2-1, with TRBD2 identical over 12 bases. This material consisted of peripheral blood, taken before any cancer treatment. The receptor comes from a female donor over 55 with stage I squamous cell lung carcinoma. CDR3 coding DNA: TGTGCCAGCAGCCAAGGGACGGGACTAGCGGGCCCCTCCTCCTACAATGAGCAGTTCTTC. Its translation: CASSQGTGLAGPSSYNEQFF.